A single sample is the source of the 2 T cell receptor beta chains below, sequenced in a study of T cells after posttransplantation cyclophosphamide. TCRdb's copy holds only in-frame clones and misses some; the assay was immunoSEQ multiplex PCR. The sample lists about 22,000 clones, none appearing once, the ten largest making up approximately 4%. Material for sequencing was PBMCs. The receptors were sampled from a woman aged 45-59 years in good health, CMV-negative, and a related stem cell transplant donor.

This clone was found many times. The chain has TRBV2 and TRBJ2-4; 7 bases are a match to TRBD1. After removal of 9 bases from V and 6 bases from J, the junction contained 11 bases not matched to a gene. This CDR3 has 14 residues. Looked up from germline, CDR1 is SNHLY and CDR2 is FYNNEI. The CDR3: CARAGAGGGNIQYF. CDR3 DNA sequence: TGTGCCAGGGCCGGGGCAGGGGGTGGAAACATTCAGTACTTC.

This clone came up many times. The chain carries TRBV5-1 and TRBJ2-1, with TRBD1 matching over 10 bases. V shed 0 bases, J shed 7 bases, and the junction held 1 base outside the gene matches. The CDR3 extends over 14 amino acids. Germline V gene lookup returns CDR1 SGHRS and CDR2 YFSETQ. CDR3: CASSLGQGANEQFF. The CDR3 DNA follows: TGCGCCAGCAGCTTGGGACAGGGGGCTAATGAGCAGTTCTTC. The whole variable domain, filled in from reference TRBV5-1 and TRBJ2-1, reads KAGVTQTPRYLIKTRGQQVTLSCSPISGHRSVSWYQQTPGQGLQFLFEYFSETQRNKGNFPGRFSGRQFSNSRSEMNVSTLELGDSALYLCASSLGQGANEQFFGPGTRLTVL.